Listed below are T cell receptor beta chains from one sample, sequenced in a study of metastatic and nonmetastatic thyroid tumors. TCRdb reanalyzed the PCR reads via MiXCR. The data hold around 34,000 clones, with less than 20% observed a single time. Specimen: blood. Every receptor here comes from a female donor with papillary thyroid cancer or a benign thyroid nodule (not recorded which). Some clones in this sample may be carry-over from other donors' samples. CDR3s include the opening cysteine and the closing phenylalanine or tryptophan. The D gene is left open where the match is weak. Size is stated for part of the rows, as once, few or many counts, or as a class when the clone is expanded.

DNA: TGCAGTGCTCGGTTCCCTGGAAACACCATATATTTT; CDR3: CSARFPGNTIYF; size: many; V: TRBV20-1; D: .; J: TRBJ1-3
DNA: TGCGCCAGCAGCCAAGAATTCCCCGGGAGTAATTCACCCCTCCACTTT; CDR3: CASSQEFPGSNSPLHF; size: medium-sized; V: TRBV4-1; D: .; J: TRBJ1-6
DNA: TGTGCCAGCAGTGAAGACAGGATCAATGAGCAGTTCTTC; CDR3: CASSEDRINEQFF; size: .; V: TRBV2; D: .; J: TRBJ2-1
DNA: TGTGCCAGCAGCCACCCCAAGGCGGGGGCAGGCACTGAAGCTTTCTTT; CDR3: CASSHPKAGAGTEAFF; size: many; V: TRBV5-8; D: .; J: TRBJ1-1
DNA: TGCAGTGCCGCAGGACTCGGGGGGCAGGGGACCCAGTACTTC; CDR3: CSAAGLGGQGTQYF; size: .; V: TRBV20-1; D: .; J: TRBJ2-5
DNA: TGTGCCAGCAGCTCCTCCGGGACAGCCTTTCAGCCCCAGCATTTT; CDR3: CASSSSGTAFQPQHF; size: many; V: TRBV7-8; D: TRBD1; J: TRBJ1-5
DNA: TGTGCCAGCAGTGAAAGAGGGGGCCTGTACTTC; CDR3: CASSERGGLYF; size: many; V: TRBV2; D: TRBD1; J: TRBJ2-7
DNA: TGTGCCACCCACGGGACCATCACAGATACGCAGTATTTT; CDR3: CATHGTITDTQYF; size: few; V: TRBV2; D: .; J: TRBJ2-3
DNA: TGTGCCAGCAGTTACGACAGGGCCAATCAGCCCCAGCATTTT; CDR3: CASSYDRANQPQHF; size: many; V: TRBV6-5; D: TRBD1; J: TRBJ1-5
DNA: TGTGCTAACTATGGCTACACCTTC; CDR3: CANYGYTF; size: few; V: TRBV6-9; D: .; J: TRBJ1-2
DNA: TGTGCCAGCAGAAGGGAACAGGGGAAGAGCACTGGAGCTTTCTTT; CDR3: CASRREQGKSTGAFF; size: .; V: TRBV6-1; D: TRBD1; J: TRBJ1-1
DNA: TGTGCCAGCGGCAGTGGGGCCCTTGGTAGCAATCAGCCCCAGCATTTT; CDR3: CASGSGALGSNQPQHF; size: many; V: TRBV28; D: .; J: TRBJ1-5
DNA: TGCGCCAGCAGCCGGGGACAGCTACAAACTGGAAACTATGGCTACACCTTC; CDR3: CASSRGQLQTGNYGYTF; size: many; V: TRBV5-1; D: TRBD1; J: TRBJ1-2
DNA: TGTGCCAGCAGTTACCTCCATAGCAATCAGCCCCAGCATTTT; CDR3: CASSYLHSNQPQHF; size: .; V: TRBV6-2/TRBV6-3; D: .; J: TRBJ1-5
DNA: TGTGCCAGCAGCTCCCTTAGGGAGGGCGAAGCTTTCTTT; CDR3: CASSSLREGEAFF; size: many; V: TRBV12-3/TRBV12-4; D: .; J: TRBJ1-1
DNA: TGTGCCAGCAGACAAACCTTACAGAGACAGGGCGCCTTTGGCACTGAAGCTTTCTTT; CDR3: CASRQTLQRQGAFGTEAFF; size: .; V: TRBV11-2; D: TRBD1; J: TRBJ1-1
DNA: TGTGCCAGCAGCTCTAGCGGGAGGAGGACCGGGGAGCTGTTTTTT; CDR3: CASSSSGRRTGELFF; size: .; V: TRBV7-2; D: TRBD2; J: TRBJ2-2
DNA: TGCAGTGCCATCGTAGGACAGGGTGACACTGAAGCTTTCTTT; CDR3: CSAIVGQGDTEAFF; size: many; V: TRBV20-1; D: TRBD1; J: TRBJ1-1
DNA: TGTGCCAGCAGCGTCTCAACTAGCGGGGCCTACGAGCAGTACTTC; CDR3: CASSVSTSGAYEQYF; size: once; V: TRBV7-3; D: TRBD2; J: TRBJ2-7
DNA: TGTGCCAACGCCAATACAGGGGCAGGGGCTGAAGCTTTCTTT; CDR3: CANANTGAGAEAFF; size: .; V: TRBV10-3; D: TRBD1; J: TRBJ1-1
DNA: TGTGCCAGCAGTTTTGGGGGCGCAACTAATGAAAAACTGTTTTTT; CDR3: CASSFGGATNEKLFF; size: many; V: TRBV28; D: .; J: TRBJ1-4
DNA: TGTGCCAGCAGTTACGAGGCGGTGAACACTGAAGCTTTCTTT; CDR3: CASSYEAVNTEAFF; size: .; V: TRBV6-5; D: .; J: TRBJ1-1
DNA: TGTGCCAGCAGCACGGGACAGGGAAGGAATCAGCCCCAGCATTTT; CDR3: CASSTGQGRNQPQHF; size: .; V: TRBV7-2; D: TRBD1; J: TRBJ1-5
DNA: TGCGCCAGCAGCTTGTTCTGGAGGGCCATGAACACTGAAGCTTTCTTT; CDR3: CASSLFWRAMNTEAFF; size: few; V: TRBV5-1; D: .; J: TRBJ1-1
DNA: TGTGCCAGCAGTGAAGGTGCCCAGCGGAACTCCTACGAGCAGTACTTC; CDR3: CASSEGAQRNSYEQYF; size: .; V: TRBV2; D: .; J: TRBJ2-7
DNA: TGTGCCAGCACCCGAATAGGCCTCGAGCAGTACTTC; CDR3: CASTRIGLEQYF; size: few; V: TRBV12-3/TRBV12-4; D: .; J: TRBJ2-7
DNA: TGTGCCAGCAGTCTGATGTCCTACGAGCAGTACTTC; CDR3: CASSLMSYEQYF; size: few; V: TRBV28; D: .; J: TRBJ2-7
DNA: TGTGCCAGCTCCCTGGGAGGGACAGGGTTGTTCTACGAGCAGTACTTC; CDR3: CASSLGGTGLFYEQYF; size: medium-sized; V: TRBV5-5; D: TRBD1; J: TRBJ2-7
DNA: TGCGCCAGCAGCCAAGATTTGGCCCCAAGCGGCGAGCAGTACTTC; CDR3: CASSQDLAPSGEQYF; size: .; V: TRBV4-3; D: .; J: TRBJ2-7
DNA: TGTGCCAGCAGACTGGGACAGTCGGGTAACTATGGCTACACCTTC; CDR3: CASRLGQSGNYGYTF; size: .; V: TRBV6-1; D: TRBD1; J: TRBJ1-2
DNA: TGTGCCACCACTTCCCCCCACACAGATACGCAGTATTTT; CDR3: CATTSPHTDTQYF; size: medium-sized; V: TRBV24-1; D: .; J: TRBJ2-3
DNA: TGTGCCAGCAGTAACCGACAGGGGTTTAACTATGGCTACACCTTC; CDR3: CASSNRQGFNYGYTF; size: many; V: TRBV6-1; D: TRBD1; J: TRBJ1-2
DNA: TGTGCCAGCAGCGTAGCGGGAGAGGGCGAGCAGTACTTC; CDR3: CASSVAGEGEQYF; size: many; V: TRBV9; D: .; J: TRBJ2-7
DNA: TGTGCCAGCAGTTCTGAGGGACTAAATTCACCCCTCCACTTT; CDR3: CASSSEGLNSPLHF; size: .; V: TRBV28; D: .; J: TRBJ1-6
DNA: TGTGCCAGCAGTGACCGCGGTGATAACACCGGGGAGCTGTTTTTT; CDR3: CASSDRGDNTGELFF; size: many; V: TRBV6-4; D: .; J: TRBJ2-2
DNA: TGTGCCAGCAGCCCCCCCGGGCGCAGCTCCTATAATTCACCCCTCCACTTT; CDR3: CASSPPGRSSYNSPLHF; size: medium-sized; V: TRBV28; D: .; J: TRBJ1-6
DNA: TGTGCCAGCAGCGTTTTACAGGGGGCCCTGTCTAACTATGGCTACACCTTC; CDR3: CASSVLQGALSNYGYTF; size: .; V: TRBV9; D: TRBD1; J: TRBJ1-2
DNA: TGTGCCAGCAGTTTATTGGGACCCGCGGGGACTGAAGCTTTCTTT; CDR3: CASSLLGPAGTEAFF; size: many; V: TRBV27; D: .; J: TRBJ1-1
DNA: TGTGCCAGCAGTGATGGGGGACTCAAAGGGCGGAATCAGCCCCAGCATTTT; CDR3: CASSDGGLKGRNQPQHF; size: .; V: TRBV2; D: .; J: TRBJ1-5
DNA: TGCGCCAGCCGTCACAGCAATTCACCAGTCCACTTT; CDR3: CASRHSNSPVHF; size: .; V: TRBV5-1; D: .; J: TRBJ1-6
DNA: TGCAGTGCTATCCGGCAGAACAATCAGCCCCAGCATTTT; CDR3: CSAIRQNNQPQHF; size: once; V: TRBV20-1; D: .; J: TRBJ1-5
DNA: TGCGCCAGCAGTGACATGGACGCGGGAGCCTACAATGAGCAGTTCTTC; CDR3: CASSDMDAGAYNEQFF; size: many; V: TRBV10-1; D: TRBD2; J: TRBJ2-1
DNA: TGTGCCAGCAGAGACGGGGAGGGTGAGCAGTTCTTC; CDR3: CASRDGEGEQFF; size: .; V: TRBV9; D: TRBD2; J: TRBJ2-1
DNA: TGTGCCAGTAGTAAAGAGGGCGGGTACTCCTACGAGCAGTACTTC; CDR3: CASSKEGGYSYEQYF; size: .; V: TRBV19; D: .; J: TRBJ2-7
DNA: TGTGCCAGCAGTCAAACCGGGACAGGGAACATTCAGTACTTC; CDR3: CASSQTGTGNIQYF; size: few; V: TRBV6-1; D: TRBD1; J: TRBJ2-4
DNA: TGTGCCAGCAGCGTAGCGGGGACAGACCTTGGGGAGCAGTACTTC; CDR3: CASSVAGTDLGEQYF; size: .; V: TRBV9; D: TRBD1; J: TRBJ2-7
DNA: TGTGCCAGCAGAAGACAGGGGCGAGGCGATTATAATTCACCCCTCCACTTT; CDR3: CASRRQGRGDYNSPLHF; size: .; V: TRBV27; D: TRBD1; J: TRBJ1-6
DNA: TGCAGTGCTACTAGCGGGAGTATAGGGGCAGATACGCAGTATTTT; CDR3: CSATSGSIGADTQYF; size: .; V: TRBV20-1; D: TRBD2; J: TRBJ2-3
DNA: TGTGCCAGCTCACCACCGGACAAGAACTATGGCTACACCTTC; CDR3: CASSPPDKNYGYTF; size: many; V: TRBV18; D: .; J: TRBJ1-2
DNA: TGCGCCAGCAATCAGGGGATAGGTTCACCCCTCCACTTT; CDR3: CASNQGIGSPLHF; size: many; V: TRBV10-1; D: .; J: TRBJ1-6
DNA: TGTGCCAGCAGCTTAGCAGCCTCTGGGGCCAACGTCCTGACTTTC; CDR3: CASSLAASGANVLTF; size: .; V: TRBV7-8; D: .; J: TRBJ2-6
DNA: TGCGCCAGCAGCCAGGGGTTGACAGATACGCAGTATTTT; CDR3: CASSQGLTDTQYF; size: many; V: TRBV5-1; D: .; J: TRBJ2-3
DNA: TGCAGTGCTAGAGGGTCGGGGGGGGAAAGTGAAAACATTCAGTACTTC; CDR3: CSARGSGGESENIQYF; size: many; V: TRBV20-1; D: TRBD2; J: TRBJ2-4